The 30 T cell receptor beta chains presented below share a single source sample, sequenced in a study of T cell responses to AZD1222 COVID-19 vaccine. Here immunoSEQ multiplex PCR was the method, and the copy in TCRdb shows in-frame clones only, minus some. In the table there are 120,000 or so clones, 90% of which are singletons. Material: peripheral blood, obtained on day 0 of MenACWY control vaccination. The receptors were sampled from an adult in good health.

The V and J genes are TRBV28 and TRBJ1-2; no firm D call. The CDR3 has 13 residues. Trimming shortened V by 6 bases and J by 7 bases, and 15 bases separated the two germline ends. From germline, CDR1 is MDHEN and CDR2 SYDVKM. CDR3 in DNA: TGTGCCAGCAGAATTGACGGTGTGCGTGGCTACACCTTC. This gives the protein CASRIDGVRGYTF.

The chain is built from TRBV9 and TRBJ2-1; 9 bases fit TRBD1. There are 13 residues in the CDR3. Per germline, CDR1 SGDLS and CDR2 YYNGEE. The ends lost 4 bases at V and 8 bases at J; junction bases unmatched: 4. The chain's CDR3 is CASSPRTGDEQFF. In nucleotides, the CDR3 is TGTGCCAGCAGCCCCAGGACAGGGGATGAGCAGTTCTTC. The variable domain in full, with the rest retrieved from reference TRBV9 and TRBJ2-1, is DSGVTQTPKHLITATGQRVTLRCSPRSGDLSVYWYQQSLDQGLQFLIQYYNGEERAKGNILERFSAQQFPDLHSELNLSSLELGDSALYFCASSPRTGDEQFFGPGTRLTVL.

In nucleotides, the CDR3 is TGTGCCAGCAGTTACGATGGACCCTACGAGCAGTACGTC. As protein: CASSYDGPYEQYV. This sequence joins TRBV6-2 or TRBV6-3 and TRBJ2-7; D call uncertain. CDR1 MNHEY and CDR2 SVGEGT come from the germline V gene. CDR3 length: 13 amino acids. V was pared by 2 bases and J by 2 bases, with 7 bases between.

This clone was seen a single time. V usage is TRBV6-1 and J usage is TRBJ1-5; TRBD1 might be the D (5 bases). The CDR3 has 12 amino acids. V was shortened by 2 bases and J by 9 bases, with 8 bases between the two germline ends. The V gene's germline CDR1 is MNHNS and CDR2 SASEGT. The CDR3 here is CASSEYGGPQHF. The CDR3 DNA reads TGTGCCAGCAGTGAATATGGGGGGCCCCAGCATTTT.

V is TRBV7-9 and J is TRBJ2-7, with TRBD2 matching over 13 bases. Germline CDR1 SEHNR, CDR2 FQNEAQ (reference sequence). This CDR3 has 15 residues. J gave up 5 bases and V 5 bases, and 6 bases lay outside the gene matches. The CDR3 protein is CASSVRTSGSNEQYF. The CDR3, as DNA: TGTGCCAGCAGCGTAAGGACTAGCGGGAGCAACGAGCAGTACTTC.

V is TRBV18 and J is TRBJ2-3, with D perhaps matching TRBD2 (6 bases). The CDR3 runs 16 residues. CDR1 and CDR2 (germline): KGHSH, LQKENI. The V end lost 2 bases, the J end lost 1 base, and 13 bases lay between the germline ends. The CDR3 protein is CASSPSLASGTDTQYF. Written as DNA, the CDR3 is TGTGCCAGCTCACCATCGCTAGCGTCTGGCACAGATACGCAGTATTTT.

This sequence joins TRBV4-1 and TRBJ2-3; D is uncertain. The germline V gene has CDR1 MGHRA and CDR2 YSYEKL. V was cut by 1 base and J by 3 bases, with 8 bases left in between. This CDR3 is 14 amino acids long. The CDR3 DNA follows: TGCGCCAGCAGCCAAGCTCCGCATACAGATACGCAGTATTTT. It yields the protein CASSQAPHTDTQYF.

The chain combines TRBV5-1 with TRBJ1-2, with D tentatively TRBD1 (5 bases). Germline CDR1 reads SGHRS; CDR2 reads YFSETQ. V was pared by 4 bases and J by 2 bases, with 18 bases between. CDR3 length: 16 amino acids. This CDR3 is CASSGGTALLNYGYTF. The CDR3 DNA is TGCGCCAGCAGCGGCGGGACGGCACTCCTGAACTATGGCTACACCTTC.

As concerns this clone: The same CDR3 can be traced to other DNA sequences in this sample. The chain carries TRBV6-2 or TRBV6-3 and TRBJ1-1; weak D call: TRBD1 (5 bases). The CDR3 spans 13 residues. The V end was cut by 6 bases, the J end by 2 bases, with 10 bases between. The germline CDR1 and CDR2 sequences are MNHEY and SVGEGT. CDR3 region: CASSPRGNTEAFF. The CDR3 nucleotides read TGTGCCAGCAGCCCGAGGGGCAACACTGAAGCTTTCTTT.

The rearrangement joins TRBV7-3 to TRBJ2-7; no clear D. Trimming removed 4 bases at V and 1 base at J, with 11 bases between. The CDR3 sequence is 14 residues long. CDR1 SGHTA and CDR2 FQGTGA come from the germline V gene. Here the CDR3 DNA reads TGTGCCAGCAGCTCCGTACATGGTTCCTACGAGCAGTACTTC. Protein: CASSSVHGSYEQYF.

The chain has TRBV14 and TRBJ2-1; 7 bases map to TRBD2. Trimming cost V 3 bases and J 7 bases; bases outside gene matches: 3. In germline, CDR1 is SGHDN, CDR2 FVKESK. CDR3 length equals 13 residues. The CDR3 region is CASSQGLSNEQFF. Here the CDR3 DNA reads TGTGCCAGCAGCCAGGGACTATCGAATGAGCAGTTCTTC.

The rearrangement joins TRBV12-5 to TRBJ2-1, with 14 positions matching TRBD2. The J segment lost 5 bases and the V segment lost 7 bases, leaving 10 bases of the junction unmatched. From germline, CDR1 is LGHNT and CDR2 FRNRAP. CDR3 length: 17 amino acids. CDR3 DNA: TGTGCTAGTGCCCGAACCGGGACTAGCGGGGGACACAATGAGCAGTTCTTC. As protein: CASARTGTSGGHNEQFF.

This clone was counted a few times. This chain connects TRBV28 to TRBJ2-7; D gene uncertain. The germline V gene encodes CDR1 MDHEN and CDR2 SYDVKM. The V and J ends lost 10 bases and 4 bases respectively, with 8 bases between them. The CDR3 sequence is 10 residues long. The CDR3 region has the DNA TGTGCCATCGGCAAGTACGAGCAGTACTTC. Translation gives CAIGKYEQYF.

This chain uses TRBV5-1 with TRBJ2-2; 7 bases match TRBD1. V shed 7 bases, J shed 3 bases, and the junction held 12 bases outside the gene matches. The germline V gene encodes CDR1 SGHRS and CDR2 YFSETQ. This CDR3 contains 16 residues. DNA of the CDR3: TGCGCCAGCGAAGGCACCGGACAGGTCGACACCGGGGAGCTGTTTTTT. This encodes CASEGTGQVDTGELFF.

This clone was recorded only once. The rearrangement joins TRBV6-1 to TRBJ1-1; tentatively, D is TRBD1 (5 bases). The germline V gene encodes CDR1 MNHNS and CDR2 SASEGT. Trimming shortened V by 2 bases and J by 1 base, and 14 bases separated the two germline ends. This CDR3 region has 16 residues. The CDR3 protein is CASSERWRGPNTEAFF. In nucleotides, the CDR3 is TGTGCCAGCAGTGAAAGGTGGAGGGGCCCGAACACTGAAGCTTTCTTT.

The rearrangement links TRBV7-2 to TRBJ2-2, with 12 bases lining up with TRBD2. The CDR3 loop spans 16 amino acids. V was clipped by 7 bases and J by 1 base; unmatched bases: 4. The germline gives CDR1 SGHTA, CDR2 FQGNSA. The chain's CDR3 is CASNPSGRGNTGELFF. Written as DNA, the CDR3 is TGTGCCAGCAACCCTAGCGGGAGGGGGAACACCGGGGAGCTGTTTTTT.

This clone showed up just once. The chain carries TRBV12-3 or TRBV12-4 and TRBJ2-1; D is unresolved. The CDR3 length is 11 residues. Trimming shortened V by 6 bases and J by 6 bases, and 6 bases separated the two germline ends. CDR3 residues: CASRKVNEQFF. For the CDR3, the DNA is TGTGCCAGCAGGAAAGTCAATGAGCAGTTCTTC.

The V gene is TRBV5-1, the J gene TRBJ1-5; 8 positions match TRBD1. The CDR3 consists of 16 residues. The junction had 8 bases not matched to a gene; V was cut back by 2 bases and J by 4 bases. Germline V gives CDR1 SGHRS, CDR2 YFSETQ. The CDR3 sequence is CASSFRDRGGNQPQHF. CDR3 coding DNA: TGCGCCAGCAGCTTTAGAGACAGGGGTGGGAATCAGCCCCAGCATTTT. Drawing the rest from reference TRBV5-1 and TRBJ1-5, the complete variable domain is KAGVTQTPRYLIKTRGQQVTLSCSPISGHRSVSWYQQTPGQGLQFLFEYFSETQRNKGNFPGRFSGRQFSNSRSEMNVSTLELGDSALYLCASSFRDRGGNQPQHFGDGTRLSIL.

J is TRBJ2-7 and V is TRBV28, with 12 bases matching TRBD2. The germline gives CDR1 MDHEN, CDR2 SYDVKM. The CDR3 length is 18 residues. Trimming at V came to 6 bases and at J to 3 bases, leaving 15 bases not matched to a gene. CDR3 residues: CASSVRLRLAGVGYEQYF. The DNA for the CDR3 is TGTGCCAGCAGCGTCAGACTGAGACTAGCGGGAGTAGGCTACGAGCAGTACTTC.

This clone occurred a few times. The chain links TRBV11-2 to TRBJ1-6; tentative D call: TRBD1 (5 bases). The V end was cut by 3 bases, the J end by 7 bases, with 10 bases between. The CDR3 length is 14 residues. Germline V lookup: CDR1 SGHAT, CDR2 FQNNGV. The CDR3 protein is CASSFGGGNSPLHF. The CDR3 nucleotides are TGTGCCAGCAGCTTTGGCGGGGGGAATTCACCCCTCCACTTT.

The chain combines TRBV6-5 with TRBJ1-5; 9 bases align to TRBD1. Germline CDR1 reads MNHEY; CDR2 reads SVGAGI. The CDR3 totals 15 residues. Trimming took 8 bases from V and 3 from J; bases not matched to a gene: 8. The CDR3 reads CASQKGTGTNQPQHF. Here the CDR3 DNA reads TGTGCCAGCCAAAAAGGGACAGGGACCAATCAGCCCCAGCATTTT.

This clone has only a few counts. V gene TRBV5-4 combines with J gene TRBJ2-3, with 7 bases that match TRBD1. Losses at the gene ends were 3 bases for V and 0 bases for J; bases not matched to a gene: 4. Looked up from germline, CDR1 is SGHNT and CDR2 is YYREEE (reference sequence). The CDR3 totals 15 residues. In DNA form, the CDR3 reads TGTGCCAGCAGCTACGGACAGGCCAGCACAGATACGCAGTATTTT. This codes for CASSYGQASTDTQYF.

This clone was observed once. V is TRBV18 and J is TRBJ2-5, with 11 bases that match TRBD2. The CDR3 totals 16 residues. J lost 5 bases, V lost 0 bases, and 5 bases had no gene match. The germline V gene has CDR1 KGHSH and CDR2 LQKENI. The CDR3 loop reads CASSPPVPSGRETQYF. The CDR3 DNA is TGTGCCAGCTCACCACCGGTTCCTAGCGGGAGGGAGACCCAGTACTTC.

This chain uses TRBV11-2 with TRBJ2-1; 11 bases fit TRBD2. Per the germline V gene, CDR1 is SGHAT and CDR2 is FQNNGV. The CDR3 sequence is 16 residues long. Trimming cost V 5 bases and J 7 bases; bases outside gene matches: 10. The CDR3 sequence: CASSPLAGGRRNEQFF. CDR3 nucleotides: TGTGCCAGCAGCCCTTTAGCGGGGGGGCGTCGAAATGAGCAGTTCTTC.

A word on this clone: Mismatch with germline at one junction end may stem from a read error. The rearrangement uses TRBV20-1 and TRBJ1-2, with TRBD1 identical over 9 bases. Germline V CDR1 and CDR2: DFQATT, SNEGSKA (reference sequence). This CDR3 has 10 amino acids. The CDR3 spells CSASHTGQGF. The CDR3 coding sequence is TGCAGTGCTAGTCACACGGGACAGGGTTTC.

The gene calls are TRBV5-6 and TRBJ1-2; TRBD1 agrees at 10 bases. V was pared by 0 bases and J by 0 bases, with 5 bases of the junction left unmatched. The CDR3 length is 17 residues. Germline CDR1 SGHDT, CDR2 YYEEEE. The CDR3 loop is CASSLDSGTGANYGYTF. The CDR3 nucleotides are TGTGCCAGCAGCTTGGATTCCGGGACAGGGGCTAACTATGGCTACACCTTC.

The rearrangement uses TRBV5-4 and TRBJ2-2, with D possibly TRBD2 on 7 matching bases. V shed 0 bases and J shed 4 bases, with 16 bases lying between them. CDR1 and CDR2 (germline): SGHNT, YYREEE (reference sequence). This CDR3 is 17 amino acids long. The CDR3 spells CASSLGSRGASTGELFF. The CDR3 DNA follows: TGTGCCAGCAGCTTGGGGTCTCGGGGGGCCAGCACCGGGGAGCTGTTTTTT.

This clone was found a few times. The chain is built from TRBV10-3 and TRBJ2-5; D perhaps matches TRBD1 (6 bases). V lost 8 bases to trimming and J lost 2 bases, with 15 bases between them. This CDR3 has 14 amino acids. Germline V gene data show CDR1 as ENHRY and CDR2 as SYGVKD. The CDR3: CAIQTGSGQETQYF. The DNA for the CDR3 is TGTGCCATCCAAACAGGGTCGGGGCAAGAGACCCAGTACTTC.

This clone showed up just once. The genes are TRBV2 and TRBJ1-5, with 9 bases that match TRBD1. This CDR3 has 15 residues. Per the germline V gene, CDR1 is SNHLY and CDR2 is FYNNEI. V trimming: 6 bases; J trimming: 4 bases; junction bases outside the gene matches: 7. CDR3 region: CASSSDRGWNQPQHF. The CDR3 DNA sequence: TGTGCCAGCAGCTCGGACAGGGGTTGGAATCAGCCCCAGCATTTT.

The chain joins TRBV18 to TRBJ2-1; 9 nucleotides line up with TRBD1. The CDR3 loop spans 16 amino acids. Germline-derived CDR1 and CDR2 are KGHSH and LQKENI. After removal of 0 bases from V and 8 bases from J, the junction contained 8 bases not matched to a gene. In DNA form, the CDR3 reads TGTGCCAGCTCACCACCGAACAGGGGGCGTGTAGATGAGCAGTTCTTC. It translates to CASSPPNRGRVDEQFF.